Given below is one TCR beta chain in context. The CDR3 is made up of 15 amino acids. J was trimmed by 4 bases and V by 8 bases; bases with no gene match: 10. CDR1 is MDHEN, CDR2 SYDVKM, per germline. The data originate from a study of T cell changes during pregnancy in multiple sclerosis. TCRdb's copy holds only in-frame clones and misses some; the assay was immunoSEQ multiplex PCR. The sample shows 60,000 to 70,000 clones, around 90% of them seen only once. The chain uses TRBV28 and TRBJ2-5; TRBD2 matches 10 bases. Sequences were derived from peripheral blood, sampled in the third trimester of pregnancy. The sequence came from a female donor in good health, enrolled as a control in a pregnancy study. In DNA form, the CDR3 reads TGTGCCAGCTATCCGGGACTAGCGCGCCGAGAGACCCAGTACTTC. It translates to CASYPGLARRETQYF.